This T cell receptor (beta chain) was obtained from a study of shared clonotypes between healthy human individuals. Data came from immunoSEQ multiplex PCR; TCRdb stores just in-frame clones and leaves some out. The sample records hundreds of thousands of clones, 55% to 85% being singletons. Trimming shortened V by 5 bases and J by 1 base, and 7 bases separated the two germline ends. The CDR3 is 13 amino acids. Germline CDR1 is SGHAT and CDR2 is FQNNGV. The chain recombines TRBV11-2 with TRBJ2-3; D gene uncertain. Specimen: memory CD4+ T cells sorted from blood. Subset reported: CD45RA-negative fraction. This sequence originates from a woman under 40 in good health. The CDR3 coding sequence is TGTGCCAGCAGCGCGCCAGGCACAGATACGCAGTATTTT. Amino acids: CASSAPGTDTQYF.